The T cell receptor (beta chain) described here comes from a study of blood T cell repertoires in COVID-19. The V and J ends lost 4 bases and 4 bases respectively, with 16 bases between them. This CDR3 has 15 residues. CDR1 MDHEN and CDR2 SYDVKM come from the germline V gene. Sequenced by immunoSEQ multiplex PCR; TCRdb stores in-frame clones only, minus some. The repertoire has a few hundred thousand clones, more than 75% of them found once; the top ten carry 1%. This receptor was identified in a woman in her twenties or thirties who had recovered from COVID-19. This rearrangement joins TRBV28 to TRBJ1-2; maybe TRBD1 (6 bases). Sequencing input: PBMCs or T cells enriched from blood (not recorded which). CDR3 protein: CASSSGGGVSYGYTF. The CDR3 DNA sequence: TGTGCCAGCAGTTCCGGGGGGGGCGTCTCCTATGGCTACACCTTC.